Sequencing of this TCR beta chain was carried out in a study of OX40 agonist ivuxolimab in advanced cancers. Background for the entire study: Ivuxolimab, which targeted the costimulatory receptor OX40 (CD134), was an agonistic, fully human IgG2 monoclonal antibody. Intravenous ivuxolimab was administered to patients every 2 weeks at six dose levels: 0.01, 0.1, 0.3, 1.5, 3 and 10 mg/kg. Of the approximately 50 dose-escalation patients, hepatocellular carcinoma was present in approximately 20, melanoma in some 15, renal cell carcinoma in 9 and head and neck cancer in 9. The dose-escalation cohort was roughly 80% male with a mean age of approximately 59 years, ranging from 23 to 79. Patients were allowed to have had prior anti-PD-1, anti-PD-L1 or anti-CTLA-4 therapy, and approximately 43% of the dose-escalation patients had previously received checkpoint inhibitors. Three dose-escalation patients achieved partial responses, one with hepatocellular carcinoma and two with cutaneous melanoma. Peripheral TCRbeta sequencing was intended to test whether TCR sequence diversity was altered and clonal T-cell expansion was caused by ivuxolimab. The paper describes the monotherapy dose-escalation part (N of about 50 patients) of the phase I trial of ivuxolimab.

To sequence the TCRbeta CDR3 region, genomic DNA was isolated from the sorted cells. TCRbeta CDR3 regions were sequenced using the immunoSEQ Assay. TCRdb obtained this table from immuneACCESS and retained in-frame rearrangements with V and J assigned. These tables miss some clones; where compared with another copy, unresolved V genes account for less than half of the shortfall, and the remainder is unexplained. This sample holds some 90,000 clones; around 87% were observed only once. The ten largest make up around 0.28% of the sample. The CDR3 has 13 amino acids, counting the end cysteine and phenylalanine. Solely the CDR3 DNA is kept, with 39 bases framed from the first base. For CDR1 and CDR2, the germline V gene lists SGHNT and YENEEA. V ends up 3 bases short and J 9 bases short, with an unmatched junction base count of 5. Concerning this clone: It has no known antigen specificity. Base qualities are missing; no much larger clone stands one base away.

The trial excluded patients who had a history of autoimmune disease or who were on systemic immunosuppression. In every dose cohort, peripheral blood was drawn for TCR sequencing at baseline, cycle 4 day 1, and cycle 7 day 1. The samples were taken from a phase I, first-in-human, multicenter, open-label dose-escalation trial of ivuxolimab. Adults with locally advanced or metastatic melanoma, renal cell, hepatocellular, or head and neck squamous cell carcinoma were enrolled in the trial. Before TCR sequencing, CD4+ and CD8+ T cells were separately sorted from peripheral blood. Points the paper makes about the study in general: In the 0.1-3.0 mg/kg groups, partial responders had among the lowest normalized peripheral clonal expansion, particularly in CD8+ T cells. Low levels of normalized T-cell clonal expansion were also shown by some nonresponding patients. Antigen specificity was not determined for the clonally expanded peripheral T cells. Clonal expansion of both CD4+ and CD8+ blood T cells was observed from baseline to week 6 at doses 0.1 to 3.0 mg/kg. After ivuxolimab, CD8+ T cells had more expanded clones than CD4+ T cells on average.

The sequence came from an adult with an advanced solid tumor such as melanoma, head and neck, liver or kidney cancer. Rearrangement joined TRBV11-3 to TRBJ2-1, and 7 junctional nucleotides match TRBD2. Source: CD4+ or CD8+ T cells sorted from blood, taken in a trial of the OX40 agonist ivuxolimab. The CDR3 has the sequence CASSLGGESEQFF. The sequenced DNA is TGTGCCAGCAGCTTGGGGGGGGAGAGTGAGCAGTTCTTC.